This passage covers 18 T cell receptor beta chains from one sample sequenced in a study of a mutant IDH1 vaccine in newly diagnosed glioma. No cognate antigen is known for these TCRs. This sample's time point: week 35, safety follow-up. Topical imiquimod accompanied each vaccine dose, which consisted of 300 ug of mutant IDH1 20-mer peptide. Generated by immunoSEQ multiplex PCR, the TCRdb table keeps only in-frame clones and is missing some. The sample has tens of thousands of clones, approximately 77% seen once. Material: PBMCs, obtained from a glioma patient whose treatment included an IDH1 peptide vaccine. Source of these receptors: a man younger than 40 with glioma.

V and J are TRBV10-3 and TRBJ1-1; D possibly corresponds to TRBD1 (5 bases). The germline V and J ends were trimmed by 5 bases and 5 bases, with 18 bases remaining between them. CDR1 and CDR2 (germline): ENHRY, SYGVKD. The CDR3 totals 15 residues. The CDR3 nucleotides are TGTGCCATCAGTCTCTCCGCCGGGGGGGGTACTGAAGCTTTCTTT. Amino acids: CAISLSAGGGTEAFF.

The genes are TRBV11-3 and TRBJ2-1; 9 bases are shared with TRBD2. CDR3 length: 15 amino acids. The V segment lost 6 bases and the J segment 4 bases; nucleotides outside the gene matches: 7. Germline CDR1 is SGHNT and CDR2 is YENEEA. For the CDR3, the DNA is TGTGCCAGCAGTTTGACTAGCGGTCTTTACAATGAGCAGTTCTTC. It is translated as CASSLTSGLYNEQFF. Based on the CDR3 plus reference TRBV11-3 and TRBJ2-1, the full variable domain is EAGVVQSPRYKIIEKKQPVAFWCNPISGHNTLYWYLQNLGQGPELLIRYENEEAVDDSQLPKDRFSAERLKGVDSTLKIQPAELGDSAVYLCASSLTSGLYNEQFFGPGTRLTVL.

This chain joins TRBV29-1 and TRBJ2-5, with TRBD1 identical over 11 bases. Trimming cost V 7 bases and J 5 bases; bases outside gene matches: 9. This CDR3 is built from 14 residues. In germline, CDR1 is SQVTM, CDR2 ANQGSEA. CDR3 region: CSASGTGGSETQYF. Here the CDR3 DNA reads TGCAGCGCCTCCGGGACAGGGGGAAGTGAGACCCAGTACTTC.

This chain uses TRBV10-1 with TRBJ2-2; perhaps TRBD2 as D (5 bases). Per the germline V gene, CDR1 is WNHNN and CDR2 is SYGVQD (reference sequence). There are 15 residues in the CDR3. V gave up 4 bases and J gave up 5 bases, with 14 bases separating them. DNA of the CDR3: TGCGCCAGCAGTGCTGGTAGCGAGGAAACCGGGGAGCTGTTTTTT. Translating it yields CASSAGSEETGELFF.

This clone turned up a few times. This rearrangement joins TRBV30 to TRBJ1-3; a weak D match, TRBD1 (5 bases). The CDR3 runs 13 residues. Trimming took off 2 bases at V and 3 bases at J, with 8 bases between the two ends. CDR1 is GTSNPN, CDR2 SVGIG, per germline (reference sequence). CDR3 nucleotides: TGTGCCTGGAGTACGGGGCTTGGAAACACCATATATTTT. Translating it yields CAWSTGLGNTIYF.

The V call is TRBV7-2, the J call TRBJ2-7; D ambiguous. V lost 1 base and J 5 bases, leaving 3 bases between the germline ends. This CDR3 is built from 11 residues. CDR1 and CDR2 (germline): SGHTA, FQGNSA. CDR3 in DNA: TGTGCCAGCAGCTTAGTACACGAGCAGTACTTC. Encoded protein: CASSLVHEQYF.

This clone has only one observation. The genes are TRBV2 and TRBJ1-5, with D possibly matching TRBD1 (6 bases). The CDR3 has 14 amino acids. CDR1 is SNHLY and CDR2 is FYNNEI in the germline V gene. The ends were cut back, 5 bases at V and 3 bases at J, with 11 bases in the middle. This CDR3 is CASSPTGINQPQHF. The DNA of the CDR3 is TGTGCCAGCAGTCCAACAGGGATCAATCAGCCCCAGCATTTT.

This clone was seen a single time. The chain couples TRBV11-2 to TRBJ2-7, with TRBD1 as a possible D gene (6 bases). CDR3 length: 16 residues. Germline assignment: CDR1 SGHAT and CDR2 FQNNGV. V lost 3 bases, J lost 1 base, and 16 bases lay in between. The CDR3 here is CASSLGAGVTSYEQYF. The CDR3 DNA reads TGTGCCAGCAGCTTGGGGGCCGGGGTAACTTCCTACGAGCAGTACTTC. Full variable domain (outside the CDR3, taken from reference TRBV11-2 and TRBJ2-7): EAGVAQSPRYKIIEKRQSVAFWCNPISGHATLYWYQQILGQGPKLLIQFQNNGVVDDSQLPKDRFSAERLKGVDSTLKIQPAKLEDSAVYLCASSLGAGVTSYEQYFGPGTRLTVT.

V and J are TRBV6-1 and TRBJ1-1; no clear D gene. V gave up 1 base and J gave up 1 base, with 7 bases separating them. From germline, CDR1 is MNHNS and CDR2 SASEGT. The CDR3 totals 14 residues. CDR3 loop: CASSEVWRNTEAFF. CDR3 DNA sequence: TGTGCCAGCAGTGAAGTATGGAGGAACACTGAAGCTTTCTTT.

This chain connects TRBV18 to TRBJ2-7; TRBD2 matches 14 bases. The CDR3 extends over 23 amino acids. From germline, CDR1 is KGHSH and CDR2 LQKENI. V lost 1 base to trimming and J lost 0 bases; unmatched junction nucleotides: 20. The CDR3 reads CASSPRQGVPGTSGSLVSYEQYF. CDR3 DNA: TGTGCCAGCTCACCACGTCAGGGGGTCCCCGGGACTAGCGGGAGTTTAGTCTCCTACGAGCAGTACTTC. The full variable domain, with the rest looked up from reference TRBV18 and TRBJ2-7, is NAGVMQNPRHLVRRRGQEARLRCSPMKGHSHVYWYRQLPEEGLKFMVYLQKENIIDESGMPKERFSAEFPKEGPSILRIQQVVRGDSAAYFCASSPRQGVPGTSGSLVSYEQYFGPGTRLTVT.

The chain combines TRBV2 with TRBJ1-5, with TRBD1 matching over 7 bases. V was pared by 7 bases and J by 1 base, with 7 bases of the junction left unmatched. The CDR3 is 15 residues long. Germline V gene sequence: CDR1 SNHLY, CDR2 FYNNEI. The CDR3 sequence: CASNLQGSSNQPQHF. For the CDR3, the DNA is TGTGCCAGCAATTTACAGGGGTCGAGCAATCAGCCCCAGCATTTT.

The V call is TRBV7-8, the J call TRBJ1-2; 9 bases fit TRBD1. The ends lost 4 bases at V and 0 bases at J; junction bases unmatched: 6. CDR1 is SGHVS and CDR2 is FQNEAQ in the germline V gene. The CDR3 totals 16 residues. The CDR3 DNA reads TGTGCCAGCAGCTCTAGGGACAGGGCGGCTAACTATGGCTACACCTTC. It translates to CASSSRDRAANYGYTF.

This clone showed up just a few times. The chain is built from TRBV2 and TRBJ1-1; D is perhaps TRBD1 (6 bases). CDR3 length equals 13 residues. Germline V gives CDR1 SNHLY, CDR2 FYNNEI. Trimming took 5 bases from V and 3 from J, leaving 10 bases between them. This CDR3 is CASSFSGDTEAFF. The CDR3 nucleotides read TGTGCCAGCAGTTTCTCAGGGGACACTGAAGCTTTCTTT. The full variable domain, rest sourced from reference TRBV2 and TRBJ1-1, is EPEVTQTPSHQVTQMGQEVILRCVPISNHLYFYWYRQILGQKVEFLVSFYNNEISEKSEIFDDQFSVERPDGSNFTLKIRSTKLEDSAMYFCASSFSGDTEAFFGQGTRLTVV.

The chain employs TRBV5-1 and TRBJ2-5, with TRBD2 identical over 9 bases. The CDR3 is 14 amino acids. V dropped 4 bases and J dropped 6; count of bases not matched to a gene: 7. CDR1 SGHRS and CDR2 YFSETQ come from the germline V gene. Written as DNA, the CDR3 is TGCGCCAGCAGCCCTAGCGGGGACGCCAAGACCCAGTACTTC. Translating it yields CASSPSGDAKTQYF.

The DNA of the CDR3 is TGTGCCAGCAGCCCCGCCCCCTACAATGAGCAGTTCTTC. Its translation: CASSPAPYNEQFF. The chain uses TRBV11-3 and TRBJ2-1, with D unclear. This CDR3 spans 13 amino acids. In germline, CDR1 is SGHNT, CDR2 YENEEA. The ends were cut back, 5 bases at V and 2 bases at J, with 7 bases in the middle.

This clone was observed once. CDR3: CAISESPGQGAPEAFF. Here the CDR3 DNA reads TGTGCCATCAGTGAGTCCCCTGGACAGGGGGCCCCTGAAGCTTTCTTT. The J gene is TRBJ1-1, the V gene TRBV10-3, with 11 nucleotides matching TRBD1. Germline V gene sequence: CDR1 ENHRY, CDR2 SYGVKD. This CDR3 spans 16 amino acids. Trimming took 0 bases from V and 6 from J; bases not matched to a gene: 6.

V usage is TRBV5-1 and J usage is TRBJ1-4; D uncertain. Germline CDR1 and CDR2: SGHRS and YFSETQ. The CDR3 extends over 16 amino acids. The V and J ends lost 6 bases and 0 bases respectively, with 15 bases between them. CDR3: CASTPIGLATNEKLFF. CDR3 nucleotide sequence: TGCGCCAGCACCCCGATCGGGCTAGCAACTAATGAAAAACTGTTTTTT.

The chain combines TRBV6-1 with TRBJ1-3, with D hard to call. Deletions cut 4 bases from V and 0 bases from J, with 10 bases between. CDR1 and CDR2 (germline): MNHNS, SASEGT. This CDR3 has 15 amino acids. The CDR3 DNA is TGTGCCAGCAGTGGGGGAAGGAGCTCTGGAAACACCATATATTTT. Amino acid sequence: CASSGGRSSGNTIYF.